Listed below are T cell receptor beta chains from one sample, sequenced in a study of technical replicates of blood from a handful of donors. The repertoire was sequenced with immunoSEQ multiplex PCR; TCRdb's copy has only in-frame clones and lacks some. The sample includes about 95,000 clones, roughly 95% of them seen just once. The sample was T cells isolated from PBMCs. These receptors came from a human donor in good health. The CDR3 runs from the conserved cysteine through the conserved F or W. The D gene is left open where the match is weak. Where a row states a size, it is once, few, many or the class of an expanded clone; other rows omit it.

D gene	clone size	J gene	V gene	CDR3 DNA	CDR3 protein
TRBD1	NA	TRBJ2-7	TRBV14	TGTGCCAGCAGCCATCTACCGGGACAGGGGCTCCACGAGCAGTACTTC	CASSHLPGQGLHEQYF
TRBD1	NA	TRBJ1-1	TRBV11-3	TGTGCCAGCAGCTTAGGGACAGGGTTAGGAATCACTGAAGCTTTCTTT	CASSLGTGLGITEAFF
NA	NA	TRBJ1-3	TRBV19	TGTGCCAGTAGTATTCTCCCGCGAGACACCATATATTTT	CASSILPRDTIYF
TRBD1	NA	TRBJ1-1	TRBV27	TGTGCCAGCAGTTTAACAGGGGGGAACACTGAAGCTTTCTTT	CASSLTGGNTEAFF
NA	NA	TRBJ2-2	TRBV11-2	TGTGCCAGCAGCTTTGTCCACTCGGACACCGGGGAGCTGTTTTTT	CASSFVHSDTGELFF
TRBD1	NA	TRBJ1-5	TRBV15	TGTGCCACCAGCAGCCGCCTCCAAGGGGGCCTCCTAAATCAGCCCCAGCATTTT	CATSSRLQGGLLNQPQHF
NA	few	TRBJ2-7	TRBV6-1	TGTGCCAGCAGTGAAGCTCGGGGTCTCTCCTACGAGCAGTACTTC	CASSEARGLSYEQYF
NA	medium-sized	TRBJ1-5	TRBV28	TGTGCCAGCAGTTTATTACAGGGTGGCAATCAGCCCCAGCATTTT	CASSLLQGGNQPQHF
NA	NA	TRBJ2-4	TRBV7-2	TGTGCCAGCAGCTTAGCGCGGGCCAAAAACATTCAGTACTTC	CASSLARAKNIQYF
TRBD2	NA	TRBJ2-1	TRBV6-1	TGTGCCAGCAGTGAATTGGGGACTAGTTACAATGAGCAGTTCTTC	CASSELGTSYNEQFF
TRBD1	NA	TRBJ2-7	TRBV18	TGTGCCAGCTCACCAGCGACAGGGGTTTACGAGCAGTACTTC	CASSPATGVYEQYF
TRBD2	NA	TRBJ2-2	TRBV5-4	TGTGCCAGCAGGTCGTCCGAGCGGGAGAGGGTCGGGGAGCTGTTTTTT	CASRSSERERVGELFF
TRBD2	NA	TRBJ2-7	TRBV6-1	TGTGCCACCTCGGATAGCGGGAGTATCTACGAGCAGTACTTC	CATSDSGSIYEQYF
NA	NA	TRBJ2-5	TRBV15	TGTGCCACCGTTGCGGGAGAGACCCAGTACTTC	CATVAGETQYF
TRBD1	once	TRBJ2-2	TRBV7-3	TGTGCCAGCAGTAAGACAGGGGGCAGCGGGGAGCTGTTTTTT	CASSKTGGSGELFF
TRBD2	NA	TRBJ2-7	TRBV4-2	TGTGCCAGCAGCCCTAGCGGCTCCTACGAGCAGTACTTC	CASSPSGSYEQYF
NA	NA	TRBJ2-1	TRBV27	TGTGCCAGCAGTCGGGGGTGGGTCAATGAGCAGTTCTTC	CASSRGWVNEQFF
NA	NA	TRBJ1-2	TRBV5-1	TGCGCCAGCAGCTTGGGTGGAGATGCGACCTATGGCTACACCTTC	CASSLGGDATYGYTF
TRBD2	NA	TRBJ2-1	TRBV6-1	TGTGCCAGCAGTGCCTCTTCTAGCGGGAGATACAATGAGCAGTTCTTC	CASSASSSGRYNEQFF
NA	once	TRBJ1-4	TRBV7-9	TGTGCCAGCAGCTTAGGCCACAGGGAAGATGAAAAACTGTTTTTT	CASSLGHREDEKLFF
TRBD1	NA	TRBJ1-1	TRBV11-2	TGTGCCAGCAGCTTTGGTCAGGGGGACACTGAAGCTTTCTTT	CASSFGQGDTEAFF
NA	NA	TRBJ2-7	TRBV29-1	TGCAGCGTGTCTCCGGGGTGGGCCTACGAGCAGTACTTC	CSVSPGWAYEQYF
NA	NA	TRBJ2-7	TRBV4-1	TGCGCCAGCAGCCAAGATGCGGCAAACTACGAGCAGTACTTC	CASSQDAANYEQYF
NA	few	TRBJ1-1	TRBV6-5	TGTGCCAGCAGTTACTCGAGGCGTTACACTGAAGCTTTCTTT	CASSYSRRYTEAFF
NA	NA	TRBJ2-5	TRBV28	TGTGCCAGTCTGCAGTCCCCTCAAGAGACCCAGTACTTC	CASLQSPQETQYF
TRBD2	NA	TRBJ2-7	TRBV19	TGTGCCAGTAGTGCTCTAGCGGGGGTATCCTACGAGCAGTACTTC	CASSALAGVSYEQYF
NA	NA	TRBJ2-7	TRBV11-3	TGTGCCAGCAGCTTAGTATTGGGGCTGGGTGGCGAGCAGTACTTC	CASSLVLGLGGEQYF
TRBD2	once	TRBJ2-7	TRBV27	TGTGCCAGCAGTTTTGGCGGGAGGGCCTACGAGCAGTACTTC	CASSFGGRAYEQYF
TRBD2	NA	TRBJ2-1	TRBV4-3	TGCGCCAGCAGCCAAGATGGGATGGCTAGCGGGGATTACAATGAGCAGTTCTTC	CASSQDGMASGDYNEQFF
TRBD1	NA	TRBJ2-1	TRBV29-1	TGCAGCGTTGAAGACGAGGATCGGGACAGCTACAATGAGCAGTTCTTC	CSVEDEDRDSYNEQFF
NA	NA	TRBJ2-1	TRBV11-3	TGTGCCAGCAGCTTACTAAGTTTCGCAGTCTCCCTAGATGAGCAGTTCTTC	CASSLLSFAVSLDEQFF
NA	NA	TRBJ1-2	TRBV5-6	TGTGCCAGCAGCCCCGTTTACGGGGTTACGGAAGGCTACACCTTC	CASSPVYGVTEGYTF
NA	NA	TRBJ2-2	TRBV9	TGTGCCAGCAGCGCGTACCAGGGAGGTACCGGGGAGCTGTTTTTT	CASSAYQGGTGELFF
NA	few	TRBJ1-5	TRBV6-5	TGTGCCAGCAGCCTAGGACAGAGCAATCAGCCCCAGCATTTT	CASSLGQSNQPQHF
TRBD2	NA	TRBJ2-7	TRBV7-2	TGTGCCAGCAGCTTAGGCGGTAGCGGGATTGAGCAGTACTTC	CASSLGGSGIEQYF
TRBD2	NA	TRBJ2-7	TRBV29-1	TGCAGCGTTGGCGGTAGCGGGACAATGTACTCCTACGAGCAGTACTTC	CSVGGSGTMYSYEQYF
NA	NA	TRBJ2-7	TRBV6-6	TGTGCCAGCAGCACGGCGGGGCCGATTAGCTCCTACGAGCAGTACTTC	CASSTAGPISSYEQYF
NA	NA	TRBJ1-2	TRBV5-6	TGTGCCAGCAGCTCCGACAGTTATGGCTACACCTTC	CASSSDSYGYTF
NA	NA	TRBJ2-1	TRBV28	TGTGCCAGCAGCTCCCCACGGGGGTCCTACAATGAGCAGTTCTTC	CASSSPRGSYNEQFF
NA	few	TRBJ2-7	TRBV7-8	TGTGCCAGCAGCTTAGCCAGGGGAAATTCCTACGAGCAGTACTTC	CASSLARGNSYEQYF
NA	once	TRBJ1-1	TRBV27	TGTGCCAGCAGTTTGACAGCCTTTGCGAACACTGAAGCTTTCTTT	CASSLTAFANTEAFF
NA	NA	TRBJ1-2	TRBV19	TGTGCCAGTAGTTCCTGGCAGACTATTAACTATGGCTACACCTTC	CASSSWQTINYGYTF
TRBD2	NA	TRBJ2-1	TRBV10-3	TGTGCCATCACCGAACTAGCGGGAGGGGTGGATGAGCAGTTCTTC	CAITELAGGVDEQFF
NA	NA	TRBJ2-7	TRBV11-2	TGTGCCAGCAGCCCTGGGGCGGCGACATCCTACGAGCAGTACTTC	CASSPGAATSYEQYF